This T cell receptor (beta chain) was sequenced during a study of blood T cell repertoires in COVID-19. About the research overall: The samples span acute and convalescent COVID-19 from the United States, Italy and Spain.

TCRdb keeps only in-frame clones here, not all; method: immunoSEQ multiplex PCR. The sample has about 300,000 clones; around 88% are singletons. The CDR3 loop spans 14 amino acids. V shed 2 bases and J shed 7 bases, with 14 bases lying between them. Germline V gene lookup returns CDR1 LGHDT and CDR2 YNNKEL (reference sequence). The TCR originated in a woman in her thirties who had recovered from COVID-19. The chain couples TRBV3-1 (or the pseudogene TRBV3-2) to TRBJ2-5, with a possible D match to TRBD1 (5 bases). Sequencing was done on a sample of peripheral blood. The CDR3 sequence: CASSQLKGLWTQYF. The CDR3 DNA is TGTGCCAGCAGCCAACTTAAGGGGCTATGGACCCAGTACTTC.